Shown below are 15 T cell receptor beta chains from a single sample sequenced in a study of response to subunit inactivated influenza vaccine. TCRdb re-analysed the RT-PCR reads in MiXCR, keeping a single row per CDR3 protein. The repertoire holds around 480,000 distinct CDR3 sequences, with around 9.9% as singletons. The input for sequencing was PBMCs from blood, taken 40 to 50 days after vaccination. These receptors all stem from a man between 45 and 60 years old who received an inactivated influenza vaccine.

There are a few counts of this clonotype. The CDR3 region is CASSLTTGDAGTQYF. The CDR3 DNA sequence: TGCGCCAGCAGCCTCACGACAGGGGATGCTGGGACCCAGTACTTC. The V gene is TRBV4-3, the J gene TRBJ2-5; the match to TRBD1 covers 8 bases. This CDR3 region has 15 residues. The ends lost 4 bases at V and 7 bases at J; junction bases unmatched: 11. Germline V gene sequence: CDR1 LGHNA, CDR2 YSLEER.

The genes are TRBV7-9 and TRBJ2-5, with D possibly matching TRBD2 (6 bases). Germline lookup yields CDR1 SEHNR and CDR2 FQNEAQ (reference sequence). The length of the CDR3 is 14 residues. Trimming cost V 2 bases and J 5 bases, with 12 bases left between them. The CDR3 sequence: CASSLQAGGETQYF. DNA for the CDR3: TGTGCCAGCAGCTTACAAGCGGGTGGGGAGACCCAGTACTTC. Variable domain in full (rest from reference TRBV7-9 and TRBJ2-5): DTGVSQNPRHKITKRGQNVTFRCDPISEHNRLYWYRQTLGQGPEFLTYFQNEAQLEKSRLLSDRFSAERPKGSFSTLEIQRTEQGDSAMYLCASSLQAGGETQYFGPGTRLLVL.

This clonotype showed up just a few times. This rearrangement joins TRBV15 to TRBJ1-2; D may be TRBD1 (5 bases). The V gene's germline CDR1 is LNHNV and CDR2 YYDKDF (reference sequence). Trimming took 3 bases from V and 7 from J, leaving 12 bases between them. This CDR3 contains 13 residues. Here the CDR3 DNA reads TGTGCCACCAGCAGTGCCGTTGGGGGTGGCTACACCTTC. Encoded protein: CATSSAVGGGYTF.

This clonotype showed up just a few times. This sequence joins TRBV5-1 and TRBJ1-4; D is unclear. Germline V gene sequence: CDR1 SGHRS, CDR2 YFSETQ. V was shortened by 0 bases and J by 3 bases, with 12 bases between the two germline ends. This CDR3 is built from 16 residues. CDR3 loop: CASSLVGGNANEKLFF. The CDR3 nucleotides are TGCGCCAGCAGCTTGGTTGGAGGGAATGCTAATGAAAAACTGTTTTTT.

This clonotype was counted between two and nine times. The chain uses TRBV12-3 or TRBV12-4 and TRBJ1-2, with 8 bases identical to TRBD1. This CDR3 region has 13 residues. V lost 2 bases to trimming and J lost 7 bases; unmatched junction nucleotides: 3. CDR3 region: CASSLPDRAGYTF. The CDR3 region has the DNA TGTGCCAGCAGTTTACCGGACAGGGCTGGCTACACCTTC.

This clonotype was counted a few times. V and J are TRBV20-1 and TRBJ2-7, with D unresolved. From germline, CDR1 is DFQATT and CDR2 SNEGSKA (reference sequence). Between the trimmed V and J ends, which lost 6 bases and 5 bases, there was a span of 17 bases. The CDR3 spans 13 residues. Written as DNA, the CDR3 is TGCAGTGCCACGGACCTAAAGGACCACGAGCAGTACTTC. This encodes CSATDLKDHEQYF.

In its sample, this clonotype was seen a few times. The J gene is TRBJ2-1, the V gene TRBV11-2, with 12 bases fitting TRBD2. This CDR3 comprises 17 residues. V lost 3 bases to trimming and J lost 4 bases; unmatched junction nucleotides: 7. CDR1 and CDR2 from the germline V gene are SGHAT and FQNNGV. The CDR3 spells CASSFRRGTSGYNEQFF. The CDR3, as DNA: TGTGCCAGCAGCTTCAGACGTGGGACTAGCGGGTACAATGAGCAGTTCTTC.

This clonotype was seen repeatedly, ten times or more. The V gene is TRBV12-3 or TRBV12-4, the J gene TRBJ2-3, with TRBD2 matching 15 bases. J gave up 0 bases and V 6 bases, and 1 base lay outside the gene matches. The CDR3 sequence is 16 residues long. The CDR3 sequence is CASSGTSGGSTDTQYF. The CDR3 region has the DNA TGTGCCAGCAGCGGGACTAGCGGGGGGAGCACAGATACGCAGTATTTT.

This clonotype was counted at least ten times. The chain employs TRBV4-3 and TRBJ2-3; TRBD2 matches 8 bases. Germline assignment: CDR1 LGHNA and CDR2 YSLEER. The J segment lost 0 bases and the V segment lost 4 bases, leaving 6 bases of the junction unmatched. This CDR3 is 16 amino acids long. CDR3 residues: CASSPSGGGSTDTQYF. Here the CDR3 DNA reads TGCGCCAGCAGCCCCTCGGGGGGGGGAAGCACAGATACGCAGTATTTT.

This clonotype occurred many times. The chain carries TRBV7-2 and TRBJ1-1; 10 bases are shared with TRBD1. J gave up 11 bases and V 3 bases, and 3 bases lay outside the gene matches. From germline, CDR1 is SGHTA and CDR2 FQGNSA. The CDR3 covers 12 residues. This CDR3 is CASSLDRGTAFF. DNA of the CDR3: TGTGCCAGCAGCTTGGACAGGGGGACGGCTTTCTTT.

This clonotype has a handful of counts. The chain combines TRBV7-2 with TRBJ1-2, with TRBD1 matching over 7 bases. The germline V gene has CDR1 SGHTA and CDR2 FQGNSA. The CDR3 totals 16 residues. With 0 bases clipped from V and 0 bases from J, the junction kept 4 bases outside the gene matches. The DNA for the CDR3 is TGTGCCAGCAGCTTAGCGGGACAGCCTACTAACTATGGCTACACCTTC. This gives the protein CASSLAGQPTNYGYTF.

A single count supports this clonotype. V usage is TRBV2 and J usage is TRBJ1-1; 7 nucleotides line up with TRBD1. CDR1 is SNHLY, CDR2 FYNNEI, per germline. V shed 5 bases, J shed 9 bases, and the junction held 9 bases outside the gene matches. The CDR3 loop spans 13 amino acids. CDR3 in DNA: TGTGCCAGCAGTCTAGGGGGCGCGTGGAAAGCTTTCTTT. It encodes CASSLGGAWKAFF.

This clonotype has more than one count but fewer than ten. This chain's CDR3 is CASSLQTGATSPLHF. The DNA of the CDR3 is TGTGCCAGCAGTTTACAGACAGGGGCTACCTCACCCCTCCACTTT. The chain combines TRBV27 with TRBJ1-6; 8 bases align to TRBD1. Germline CDR1 MNHEY, CDR2 SMNVEV (reference sequence). Unmatched junction bases numbered 7, after V lost 2 bases and J lost 10 bases. This CDR3 comprises 15 residues.

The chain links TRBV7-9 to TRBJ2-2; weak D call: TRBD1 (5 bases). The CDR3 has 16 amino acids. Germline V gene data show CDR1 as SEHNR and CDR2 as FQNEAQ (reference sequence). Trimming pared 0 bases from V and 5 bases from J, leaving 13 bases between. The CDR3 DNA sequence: TGTGCCAGCAGCTTAGCTGGTCAGGGTAAAACCGGGGAGCTGTTTTTT. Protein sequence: CASSLAGQGKTGELFF.

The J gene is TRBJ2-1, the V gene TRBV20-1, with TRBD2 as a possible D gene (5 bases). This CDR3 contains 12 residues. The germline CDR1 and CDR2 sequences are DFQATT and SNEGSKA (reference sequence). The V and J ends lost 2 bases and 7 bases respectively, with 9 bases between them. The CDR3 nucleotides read TGCAGTGCTAGACTTGGAGGTAATGAGCAGTTCTTC. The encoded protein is CSARLGGNEQFF.